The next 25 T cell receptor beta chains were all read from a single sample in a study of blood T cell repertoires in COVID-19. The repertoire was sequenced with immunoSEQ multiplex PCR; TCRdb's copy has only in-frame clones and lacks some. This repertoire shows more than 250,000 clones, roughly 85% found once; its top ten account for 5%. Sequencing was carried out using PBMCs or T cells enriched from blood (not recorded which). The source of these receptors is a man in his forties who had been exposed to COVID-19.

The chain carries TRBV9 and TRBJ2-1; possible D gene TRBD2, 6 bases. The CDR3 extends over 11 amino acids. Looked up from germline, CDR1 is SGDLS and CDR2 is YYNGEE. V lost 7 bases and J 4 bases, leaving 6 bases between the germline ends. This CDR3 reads CASGRYNEQFF. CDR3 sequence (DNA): TGTGCCAGCGGGAGGTACAATGAGCAGTTCTTC. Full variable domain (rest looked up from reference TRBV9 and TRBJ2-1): DSGVTQTPKHLITATGQRVTLRCSPRSGDLSVYWYQQSLDQGLQFLIQYYNGEERAKGNILERFSAQQFPDLHSELNLSSLELGDSALYFCASGRYNEQFFGPGTRLTVL.

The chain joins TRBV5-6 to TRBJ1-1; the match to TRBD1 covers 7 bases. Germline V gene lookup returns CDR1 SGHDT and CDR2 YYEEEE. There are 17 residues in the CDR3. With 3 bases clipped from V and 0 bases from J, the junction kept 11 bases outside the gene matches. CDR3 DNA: TGTGCCAGCAGCTCCCCGGAGGACAGGATGATGAACACTGAAGCTTTCTTT. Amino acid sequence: CASSSPEDRMMNTEAFF.

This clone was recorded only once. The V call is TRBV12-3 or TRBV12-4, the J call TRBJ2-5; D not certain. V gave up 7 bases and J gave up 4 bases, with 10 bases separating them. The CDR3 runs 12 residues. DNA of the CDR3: TGTGCCAGCATGGCCAGACTAGAGACCCAGTACTTC. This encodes CASMARLETQYF.

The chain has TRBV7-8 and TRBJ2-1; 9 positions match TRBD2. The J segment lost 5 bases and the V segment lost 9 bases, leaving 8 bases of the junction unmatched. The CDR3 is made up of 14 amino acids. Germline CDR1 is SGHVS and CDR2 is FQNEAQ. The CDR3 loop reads CASSGLAYNNEQFF. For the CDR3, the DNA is TGTGCCAGTTCCGGACTAGCGTATAACAATGAGCAGTTCTTC.

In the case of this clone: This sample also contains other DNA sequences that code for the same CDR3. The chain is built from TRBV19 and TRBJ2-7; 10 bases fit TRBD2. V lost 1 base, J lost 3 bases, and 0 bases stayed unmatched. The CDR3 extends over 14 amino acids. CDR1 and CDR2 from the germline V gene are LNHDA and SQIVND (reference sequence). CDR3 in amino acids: CASSIASGSYEQYF. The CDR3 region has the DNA TGTGCCAGTAGTATAGCTAGCGGGAGCTACGAGCAGTACTTC.

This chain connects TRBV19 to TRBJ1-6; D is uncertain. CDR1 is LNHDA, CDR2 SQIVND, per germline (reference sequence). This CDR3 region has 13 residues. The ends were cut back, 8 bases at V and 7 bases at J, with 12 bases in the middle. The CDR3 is CASLGLRNSPLHF. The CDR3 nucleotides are TGTGCCAGTCTCGGACTTCGGAATTCACCCCTCCACTTT.

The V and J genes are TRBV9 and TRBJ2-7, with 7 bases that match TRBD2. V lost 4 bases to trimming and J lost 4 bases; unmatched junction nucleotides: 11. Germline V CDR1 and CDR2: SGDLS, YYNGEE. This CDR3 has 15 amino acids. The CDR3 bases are TGTGCCAGCAGCATTGGGGAGGGTGGGACTTACGAGCAGTACTTC. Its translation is CASSIGEGGTYEQYF.

CDR3: CAWGPGLGRGGELFF. CDR3 DNA: TGTGCCTGGGGGCCGGGACTAGGACGTGGCGGGGAGCTGTTTTTT. The chain is built from TRBV30 and TRBJ2-2; TRBD2 agrees at 8 bases. This CDR3 spans 15 amino acids. Germline trimming cut 5 bases from V and 7 bases from J; bases unmatched to any gene: 12. Germline loops: CDR1 GTSNPN, CDR2 SVGIG (reference sequence).

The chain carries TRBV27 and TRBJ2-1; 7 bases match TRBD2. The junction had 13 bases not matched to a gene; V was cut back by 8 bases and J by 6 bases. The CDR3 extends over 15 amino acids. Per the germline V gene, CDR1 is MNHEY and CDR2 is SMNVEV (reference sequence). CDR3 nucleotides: TGTGCCAGCGAACCTCGTGGGGGGGTAGGCAATGAGCAGTTCTTC. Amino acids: CASEPRGGVGNEQFF.

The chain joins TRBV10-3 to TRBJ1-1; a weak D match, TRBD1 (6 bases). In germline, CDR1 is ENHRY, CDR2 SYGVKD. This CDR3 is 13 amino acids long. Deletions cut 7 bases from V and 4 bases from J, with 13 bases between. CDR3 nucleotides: TGTGCCATCAAGTCGGGAGGGGGCACTGAAGCTTTCTTT. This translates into CAIKSGGGTEAFF.

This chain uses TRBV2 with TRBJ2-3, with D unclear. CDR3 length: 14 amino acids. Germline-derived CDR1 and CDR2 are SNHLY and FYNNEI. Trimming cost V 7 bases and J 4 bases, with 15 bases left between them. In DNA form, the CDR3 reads TGTGCCAGCAAAGTATCGATGCGCGCAGATACGCAGTATTTT. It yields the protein CASKVSMRADTQYF.

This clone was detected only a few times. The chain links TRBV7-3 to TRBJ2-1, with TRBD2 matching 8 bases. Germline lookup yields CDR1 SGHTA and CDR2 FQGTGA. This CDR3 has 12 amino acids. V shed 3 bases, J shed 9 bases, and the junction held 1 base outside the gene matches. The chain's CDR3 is CASSLAGGEQFF. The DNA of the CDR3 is TGTGCCAGCAGCTTGGCGGGGGGTGAGCAGTTCTTC.

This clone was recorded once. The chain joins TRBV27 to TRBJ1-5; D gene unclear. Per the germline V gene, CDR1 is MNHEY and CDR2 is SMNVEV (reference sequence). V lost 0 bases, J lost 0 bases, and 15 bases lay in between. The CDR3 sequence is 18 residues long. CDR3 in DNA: TGTGCCAGCAGTTTATCGTTTTCGGGGATCCTTAGCAATCAGCCCCAGCATTTT. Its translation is CASSLSFSGILSNQPQHF.

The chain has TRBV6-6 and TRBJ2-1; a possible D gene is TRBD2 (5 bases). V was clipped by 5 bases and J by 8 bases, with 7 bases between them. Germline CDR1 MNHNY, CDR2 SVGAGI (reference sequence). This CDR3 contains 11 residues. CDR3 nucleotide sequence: TGTGCCAGCAGTCCCGGGGATGAGCAGTTCTTC. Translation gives CASSPGDEQFF.

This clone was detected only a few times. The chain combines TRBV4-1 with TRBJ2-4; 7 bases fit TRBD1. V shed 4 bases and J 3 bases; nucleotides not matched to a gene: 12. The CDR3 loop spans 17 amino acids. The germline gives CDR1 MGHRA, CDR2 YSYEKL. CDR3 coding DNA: TGCGCCAGCAGCCCCCTAAGCACAGGGGCTGACAAAAACATTCAGTACTTC. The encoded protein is CASSPLSTGADKNIQYF.

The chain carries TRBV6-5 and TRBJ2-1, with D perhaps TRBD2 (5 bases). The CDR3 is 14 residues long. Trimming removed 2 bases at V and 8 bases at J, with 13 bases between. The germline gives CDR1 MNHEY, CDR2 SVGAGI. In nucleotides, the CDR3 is TGTGCCAGCAGTTACCTCCTAGATAGCGATGAGCAGTTCTTC. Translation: CASSYLLDSDEQFF.

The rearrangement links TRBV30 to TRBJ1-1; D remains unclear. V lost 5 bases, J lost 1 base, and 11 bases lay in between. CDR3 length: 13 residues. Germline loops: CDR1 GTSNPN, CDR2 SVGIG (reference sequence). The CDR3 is CAWGSGSNTEAFF. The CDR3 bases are TGTGCCTGGGGGAGTGGGTCGAACACTGAAGCTTTCTTT.

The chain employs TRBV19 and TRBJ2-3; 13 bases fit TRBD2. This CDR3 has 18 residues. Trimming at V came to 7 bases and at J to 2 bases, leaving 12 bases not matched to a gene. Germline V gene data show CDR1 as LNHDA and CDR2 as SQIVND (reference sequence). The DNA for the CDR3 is TGTGCCAGTACCAAACGACCAGGGACTAGCGGGATCACAGATACGCAGTATTTT. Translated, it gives CASTKRPGTSGITDTQYF.

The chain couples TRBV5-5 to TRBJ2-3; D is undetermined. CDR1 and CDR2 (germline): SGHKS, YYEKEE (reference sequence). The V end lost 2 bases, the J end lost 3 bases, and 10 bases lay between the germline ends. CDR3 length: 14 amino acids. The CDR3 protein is CASSFALSTDTQYF. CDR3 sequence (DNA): TGTGCCAGCAGCTTTGCCCTGAGTACAGATACGCAGTATTTT.

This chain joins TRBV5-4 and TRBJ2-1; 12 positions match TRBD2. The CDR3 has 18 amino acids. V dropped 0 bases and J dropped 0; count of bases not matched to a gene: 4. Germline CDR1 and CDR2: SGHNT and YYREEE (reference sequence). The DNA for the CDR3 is TGTGCCAGCAGCTTGGGGACTAGCGGGGTTAGCTCCTACAATGAGCAGTTCTTC. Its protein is CASSLGTSGVSSYNEQFF.

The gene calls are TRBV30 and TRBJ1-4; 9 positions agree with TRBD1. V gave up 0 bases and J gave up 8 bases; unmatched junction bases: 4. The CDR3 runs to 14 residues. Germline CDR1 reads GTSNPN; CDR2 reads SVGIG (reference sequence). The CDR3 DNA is TGTGCCTGGAGTGTAAGACAGGGGGGGGAAAAACTGTTTTTT. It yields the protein CAWSVRQGGEKLFF.

CDR3 sequence (DNA): TGTGCCAGCAGCCAAGCCTCAATAGCGGGAGGGCACAATGAGCAGTTCTTC. Protein: CASSQASIAGGHNEQFF. V gene TRBV4-2 combines with J gene TRBJ2-1; TRBD2 agrees at 11 bases. The CDR3 contains 17 residues. The V segment lost 1 base and the J segment 5 bases; nucleotides outside the gene matches: 7. Per germline, CDR1 LGHNA and CDR2 YNFKEQ.

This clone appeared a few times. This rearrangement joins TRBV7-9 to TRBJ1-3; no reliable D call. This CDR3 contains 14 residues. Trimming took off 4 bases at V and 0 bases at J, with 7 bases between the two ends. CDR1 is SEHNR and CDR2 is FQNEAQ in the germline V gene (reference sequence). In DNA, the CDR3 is TGTGCCAGCAGCTCGCAAGCCTCTGGAAACACCATATATTTT. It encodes CASSSQASGNTIYF.

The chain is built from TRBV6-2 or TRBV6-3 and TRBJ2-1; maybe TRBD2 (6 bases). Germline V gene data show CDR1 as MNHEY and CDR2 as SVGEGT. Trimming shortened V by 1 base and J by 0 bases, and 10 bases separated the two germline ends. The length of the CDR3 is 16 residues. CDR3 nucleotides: TGTGCCAGCAGTTACTACGGGAGCCCCTCCTACAATGAGCAGTTCTTC. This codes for CASSYYGSPSYNEQFF.

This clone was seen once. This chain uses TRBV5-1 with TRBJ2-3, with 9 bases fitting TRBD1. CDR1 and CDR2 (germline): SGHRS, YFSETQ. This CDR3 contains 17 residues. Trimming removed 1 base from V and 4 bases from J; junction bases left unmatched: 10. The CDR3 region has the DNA TGCGCCAGCAGCTTGAAACAGGGGGCGCATTTGTCAGATACGCAGTATTTT. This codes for CASSLKQGAHLSDTQYF.